The source of this TCR beta chain is a study of T cell changes during pregnancy in multiple sclerosis. The CDR3 loop spans 14 amino acids. The junction had 3 bases not matched to a gene; V was cut back by 3 bases and J by 4 bases. Germline V lookup: CDR1 GTSNPN, CDR2 SVGIG (reference sequence). Some clones are missing from TCRdb's copy, which holds only in-frame ones; the method was immunoSEQ multiplex PCR. This table holds under 70,000 clones, approximately 91% found once. The sequences come from peripheral blood, collected in the second trimester of pregnancy. This chain links TRBV30 with TRBJ2-3; 11 bases are shared with TRBD2. This receptor was identified in a female donor with multiple sclerosis, enrolled in a pregnancy study. The CDR3, as DNA: TGTGCCTGGAGCCGGACTAGCGGGTCAGATACGCAGTATTTT. It yields the protein CAWSRTSGSDTQYF.